These T cell receptor beta chains were read from a single sample in a study of control samples from healthy donors and cancer patients. Method: immunoSEQ multiplex PCR; TCRdb's copy keeps in-frame clones and lacks some. Of 160,000 or so clones in the sample, about 94% were seen once. The specimen sequenced was blood. The receptors were gathered from a woman between 40 and 55 years old in good health. CDR3s include the opening cysteine and the closing phenylalanine or tryptophan. Fields, in order: J gene, D gene, CDR3 length, clone size, V gene, CDR3 DNA, CDR3 protein. D genes are given only for firm matches. Rows give clone size only sometimes, using once, few, many, or a class for an expanded clone.

j_gene: TRBJ1-2
d_gene: NA
len: 15
abundance: NA
v_gene: TRBV4-3
CDR3nt: TGCGCCAGCAGCCAAGTCCCAGATATTAACTATGGCTACACCTTC
CDR3aa: CASSQVPDINYGYTF

j_gene: TRBJ1-2
d_gene: TRBD1
len: 14
abundance: NA
v_gene: TRBV5-8
CDR3nt: TGTGCCAGCAGCTTACGGGACAGGGGCTATGGCTACACCTTC
CDR3aa: CASSLRDRGYGYTF

j_gene: TRBJ1-2
d_gene: NA
len: 14
abundance: NA
v_gene: TRBV15
CDR3nt: TGTGCCACCTCATCGACGGGAGAACTCTATGGCTACACCTTC
CDR3aa: CATSSTGELYGYTF

j_gene: TRBJ1-1
d_gene: TRBD1
len: 14
abundance: NA
v_gene: TRBV9
CDR3nt: TGTGCCAGCAGCGGGACAGGGGTGGTAACTGAAGCTTTCTTT
CDR3aa: CASSGTGVVTEAFF

j_gene: TRBJ1-6
d_gene: NA
len: 16
abundance: NA
v_gene: TRBV6-5
CDR3nt: TGTGCCAGCAGTTACTCGCAGTCCTCCTATAATTCACCCCTCCACTTT
CDR3aa: CASSYSQSSYNSPLHF

j_gene: TRBJ2-5
d_gene: NA
len: 15
abundance: NA
v_gene: TRBV7-9
CDR3nt: TGTGCCAGCAGCTCTGGCCTTCGCGGACAAGAGACCCAGTACTTC
CDR3aa: CASSSGLRGQETQYF

j_gene: TRBJ2-3
d_gene: TRBD2
len: 16
abundance: NA
v_gene: TRBV7-2
CDR3nt: TGTGCCAGCAGCTGGCGTCATAGCGGGAGCACAGATACGCAGTATTTT
CDR3aa: CASSWRHSGSTDTQYF

j_gene: TRBJ2-7
d_gene: NA
len: 14
abundance: NA
v_gene: TRBV9
CDR3nt: TGTGCCAGCAGCGCGGACCGGTGGGGCTACGAGCAGTACTTC
CDR3aa: CASSADRWGYEQYF

j_gene: TRBJ1-1
d_gene: TRBD1
len: 14
abundance: NA
v_gene: TRBV6-4
CDR3nt: TGTGCCAGCAGCGCCGGGACAGCAAACACTGAAGCTTTCTTT
CDR3aa: CASSAGTANTEAFF

j_gene: TRBJ1-1
d_gene: NA
len: 14
abundance: once
v_gene: TRBV11-3
CDR3nt: TGTGCCAGCAGCTTGGGGGGGGCGAGCACTGAAGCTTTCTTT
CDR3aa: CASSLGGASTEAFF

j_gene: TRBJ2-1
d_gene: TRBD2
len: 14
abundance: NA
v_gene: TRBV4-3
CDR3nt: TGCGCCAGCAGCCTAGGACTAGCGGACAATGAGCAGTTCTTC
CDR3aa: CASSLGLADNEQFF

j_gene: TRBJ1-2
d_gene: NA
len: 13
abundance: NA
v_gene: TRBV7-2
CDR3nt: TGTGCCAGCAGCTTAGCAGGGAGCGGTGGCTACACCTTC
CDR3aa: CASSLAGSGGYTF

j_gene: TRBJ2-5
d_gene: TRBD2
len: 13
abundance: NA
v_gene: TRBV12-3/TRBV12-4
CDR3nt: TGTGCCAGCAGTCTCAGACCGGGGGGGGGCCAGTACTTC
CDR3aa: CASSLRPGGGQYF

j_gene: TRBJ1-1
d_gene: NA
len: 14
abundance: NA
v_gene: TRBV5-1
CDR3nt: TGCGCCAGCAGCTTGGACGGCATGAACACTGAAGCTTTCTTT
CDR3aa: CASSLDGMNTEAFF

j_gene: TRBJ1-4
d_gene: NA
len: 14
abundance: NA
v_gene: TRBV6-5
CDR3nt: TGTGCCACCGTAGGGACGGTCGATAATGAAAAACTGTTTTTT
CDR3aa: CATVGTVDNEKLFF

j_gene: TRBJ2-1
d_gene: TRBD2
len: 15
abundance: NA
v_gene: TRBV2
CDR3nt: TGTGCCAGCGGACCGTGGCGGGGGTCCTACAATGAGCAGTTCTTC
CDR3aa: CASGPWRGSYNEQFF

j_gene: TRBJ2-5
d_gene: NA
len: 15
abundance: NA
v_gene: TRBV7-9
CDR3nt: TGTGCCAGCAACCTGGGGGACCCAACTCAAGAGACCCAGTACTTC
CDR3aa: CASNLGDPTQETQYF

j_gene: TRBJ1-2
d_gene: NA
len: 13
abundance: NA
v_gene: TRBV12-3/TRBV12-4
CDR3nt: TGTGCCAGCAGCCCCTCGGGGGGGCTTGGCTACACCTTC
CDR3aa: CASSPSGGLGYTF

j_gene: TRBJ1-1
d_gene: NA
len: 17
abundance: NA
v_gene: TRBV9
CDR3nt: TGTGCCAGCAGCGTAGCTTTCTTCGGGGGCCCCAACACTGAAGCTTTCTTT
CDR3aa: CASSVAFFGGPNTEAFF

j_gene: TRBJ1-5
d_gene: NA
len: 13
abundance: once
v_gene: TRBV7-2
CDR3nt: TGTGCCAGCAGCTCCGGGATGGGGCAGCCCCAGCATTTT
CDR3aa: CASSSGMGQPQHF

j_gene: TRBJ2-5
d_gene: NA
len: 15
abundance: NA
v_gene: TRBV6-1
CDR3nt: TGTGCCAGCAGTGACCCAGCGCAGTACCAAGAGACCCAGTACTTC
CDR3aa: CASSDPAQYQETQYF

j_gene: TRBJ2-3
d_gene: NA
len: 13
abundance: NA
v_gene: TRBV6-6
CDR3nt: TGTGCCAGCAGTTACGGGATGGCAGATACGCAGTATTTT
CDR3aa: CASSYGMADTQYF

j_gene: TRBJ1-5
d_gene: NA
len: 14
abundance: NA
v_gene: TRBV6-2/TRBV6-3
CDR3nt: TGTGCCAGCAGCCCCGGTGGGGGTGCTCAGCCCCAGCATTTT
CDR3aa: CASSPGGGAQPQHF

j_gene: TRBJ2-1
d_gene: NA
len: 10
abundance: NA
v_gene: TRBV2
CDR3nt: TGTGCCAGCAATAGGGATGAGCAGTTCTTC
CDR3aa: CASNRDEQFF

j_gene: TRBJ2-3
d_gene: TRBD1
len: 15
abundance: NA
v_gene: TRBV10-3
CDR3nt: TGTGCCATCAGTGGGGGGACAGGAGGCGGAGATACGCAGTATTTT
CDR3aa: CAISGGTGGGDTQYF

j_gene: TRBJ1-4
d_gene: TRBD1
len: 14
abundance: NA
v_gene: TRBV7-2
CDR3nt: TGTGCCAGCAGCTTTGGACAGGGGGGCGGGGGACTGTTTTTT
CDR3aa: CASSFGQGGGGLFF

j_gene: TRBJ1-1
d_gene: NA
len: 13
abundance: NA
v_gene: TRBV27
CDR3nt: TGTGCCAGCAGTTCAAACAGACAGATGGGAGCTTTCTTT
CDR3aa: CASSSNRQMGAFF

j_gene: TRBJ1-2
d_gene: NA
len: 13
abundance: NA
v_gene: TRBV10-3
CDR3nt: TGTGCCATCAGTGAGGGGGATCTACAGGGCTACACCTTC
CDR3aa: CAISEGDLQGYTF

j_gene: TRBJ1-1
d_gene: NA
len: 15
abundance: NA
v_gene: TRBV15
CDR3nt: TGTGCCACCCGTGGGCCACACAGGGCTACCACTGAAGCTTTCTTT
CDR3aa: CATRGPHRATTEAFF

j_gene: TRBJ2-6
d_gene: NA
len: 15
abundance: NA
v_gene: TRBV5-6
CDR3nt: TGTGCCAGCAGCTGGACAAGCTCTGGGGCCAACGTCCTGACTTTC
CDR3aa: CASSWTSSGANVLTF

j_gene: TRBJ2-3
d_gene: NA
len: 12
abundance: NA
v_gene: TRBV7-9
CDR3nt: TGTGCCAGCAGCGCCACCCCGGATACGCAGTATTTT
CDR3aa: CASSATPDTQYF

j_gene: TRBJ1-1
d_gene: TRBD1
len: 15
abundance: NA
v_gene: TRBV14
CDR3nt: TGTGCCAGCAGCCAACTGACAGGGATCGTGACTGAAGCTTTCTTT
CDR3aa: CASSQLTGIVTEAFF

j_gene: TRBJ2-7
d_gene: NA
len: 15
abundance: NA
v_gene: TRBV28
CDR3nt: TGTGCCAGCAGACCCCCCCACAGGGATATCTACGAGCAGTACTTC
CDR3aa: CASRPPHRDIYEQYF

j_gene: TRBJ2-7
d_gene: TRBD1
len: 16
abundance: NA
v_gene: TRBV4-2
CDR3nt: TGTGCCAGCAGCCAAGTCGGTGGAAGGGGGCGCGGTGAGCAGTACTTC
CDR3aa: CASSQVGGRGRGEQYF

j_gene: TRBJ2-3
d_gene: TRBD2
len: 16
abundance: NA
v_gene: TRBV24-1
CDR3nt: TGTGCCACCAGTGACCCCTCGGGGGGTCGGGCAGATACGCAGTATTTT
CDR3aa: CATSDPSGGRADTQYF

j_gene: TRBJ2-1
d_gene: TRBD2
len: 16
abundance: NA
v_gene: TRBV7-2
CDR3nt: TGTGCCAGCAGCTCTCACAGCGGGAGTGTCTACAATGAGCAGTTCTTC
CDR3aa: CASSSHSGSVYNEQFF

j_gene: TRBJ2-1
d_gene: TRBD2
len: 17
abundance: NA
v_gene: TRBV15
CDR3nt: TGTGCCACCAGCAGAGATCGGTCTAGCGGGAGAACCGACGCGCAGTTCTTC
CDR3aa: CATSRDRSSGRTDAQFF

j_gene: TRBJ2-7
d_gene: NA
len: 11
abundance: NA
v_gene: TRBV7-2
CDR3nt: TGTGCCAGCAGCCCAGACTACGAGCAGTACTTC
CDR3aa: CASSPDYEQYF

j_gene: TRBJ2-1
d_gene: TRBD2
len: 17
abundance: NA
v_gene: TRBV2
CDR3nt: TGTGCCAGCAGTGTCGGGTCTAGCGGTAGCTCCTACAATGAGCAGTTCTTC
CDR3aa: CASSVGSSGSSYNEQFF

j_gene: TRBJ1-1
d_gene: TRBD1
len: 16
abundance: NA
v_gene: TRBV5-1
CDR3nt: TGCGCCAGCAGCTTTCCCCCTTCCAGGGGGGGGACTGAAGCTTTCTTT
CDR3aa: CASSFPPSRGGTEAFF

j_gene: TRBJ1-2
d_gene: TRBD1
len: 13
abundance: once
v_gene: TRBV4-1
CDR3nt: TGCGCCAGCAGCGCCGGGACAGGGAGTGGCTACACCTTC
CDR3aa: CASSAGTGSGYTF

j_gene: TRBJ1-2
d_gene: NA
len: 13
abundance: NA
v_gene: TRBV4-3
CDR3nt: TGCGCCAGCAGCCCACGGCGGAATGGTCGCTACACCTTC
CDR3aa: CASSPRRNGRYTF

j_gene: TRBJ2-5
d_gene: NA
len: 15
abundance: NA
v_gene: TRBV5-5
CDR3nt: TGTGCCAGCACCCCTCCGACAGAAACGCAAGAGACCCAGTACTTC
CDR3aa: CASTPPTETQETQYF

j_gene: TRBJ1-1
d_gene: NA
len: 16
abundance: once
v_gene: TRBV18
CDR3nt: TGTGCCAGCTCACCGGACTTGAGTGAGATGAACACTGAAGCTTTCTTT
CDR3aa: CASSPDLSEMNTEAFF

j_gene: TRBJ1-3
d_gene: NA
len: 14
abundance: NA
v_gene: TRBV12-5
CDR3nt: TGTGCTAGTGGTTTTCCAGCCTCTGGAAACACCATATATTTT
CDR3aa: CASGFPASGNTIYF

j_gene: TRBJ2-5
d_gene: NA
len: 16
abundance: NA
v_gene: TRBV7-9
CDR3nt: TGTGCCAGCAGCTTAGGTCGGCTAGCGATAGGAGAGACCCAGTACTTC
CDR3aa: CASSLGRLAIGETQYF

j_gene: TRBJ1-2
d_gene: NA
len: 13
abundance: NA
v_gene: TRBV12-3/TRBV12-4
CDR3nt: TGTGCCAGCAGTTCCGGACAGATCTATGGCTACACCTTC
CDR3aa: CASSSGQIYGYTF

j_gene: TRBJ2-2
d_gene: TRBD1
len: 14
abundance: NA
v_gene: TRBV19
CDR3nt: TGTGCCAGTAGTATTGACAGGGGGGACGGGGAGCTGTTTTTT
CDR3aa: CASSIDRGDGELFF

j_gene: TRBJ2-6
d_gene: TRBD1
len: 17
abundance: once
v_gene: TRBV7-8
CDR3nt: TGTGCCAGCAGCCGAGGGGCAGGGGGAGCTGGGGCCAACGTCCTGACTTTC
CDR3aa: CASSRGAGGAGANVLTF

j_gene: TRBJ2-2
d_gene: NA
len: 14
abundance: NA
v_gene: TRBV9
CDR3nt: TGTGCCAGCAGCGTAGGCCACACCACCGGGGAGCTGTTTTTT
CDR3aa: CASSVGHTTGELFF

j_gene: TRBJ1-2
d_gene: NA
len: 16
abundance: once
v_gene: TRBV9
CDR3nt: TGTGCCAGCAGCGTGGGGGGGCAGGGACCTAACTATGGCTACACCTTC
CDR3aa: CASSVGGQGPNYGYTF

j_gene: TRBJ2-3
d_gene: NA
len: 18
abundance: NA
v_gene: TRBV3-1/TRBV3-2
CDR3nt: TGTGCCAGCAGCCAACCCGATGGTAACTTATTCTCCACAGATACGCAGTATTTT
CDR3aa: CASSQPDGNLFSTDTQYF